Here is one TCR beta chain with its context. In the study's own analysis: For nucleated cells, counts were estimated from reference gene primer amplification. Sequencing was performed with immunoSEQ multiplex PCR; in TCRdb, only in-frame clones are kept and a portion is missing. That table is the source of V, J and clone size, and D and trimming were worked out from the DNA. The profile shows approximately 75,000 clones, around nine tenths of them singletons. This sample stems from a study of blood T cell repertoires in COVID-19. Overall study: Acute and convalescent COVID-19 samples came from the United States, Italy and Spain. T cells, B-cell-depleted T cells, or PBMCs provided the cDNA or gDNA that served as material.

The CDR3 totals 14 residues. The germline V gene has CDR1 SNHLY and CDR2 FYNNEI. V lost 8 bases, J lost 5 bases, and 12 bases stayed unmatched. This rearrangement joins TRBV2 to TRBJ2-7, with 7 bases matching TRBD1. The source of this sequence is a human donor in a cohort sampled during active COVID-19. The specimen was peripheral blood. CDR3 protein: CASQLRQGPHEQYF. In DNA form, the CDR3 reads TGTGCCAGCCAGCTACGACAGGGTCCCCACGAGCAGTACTTC.